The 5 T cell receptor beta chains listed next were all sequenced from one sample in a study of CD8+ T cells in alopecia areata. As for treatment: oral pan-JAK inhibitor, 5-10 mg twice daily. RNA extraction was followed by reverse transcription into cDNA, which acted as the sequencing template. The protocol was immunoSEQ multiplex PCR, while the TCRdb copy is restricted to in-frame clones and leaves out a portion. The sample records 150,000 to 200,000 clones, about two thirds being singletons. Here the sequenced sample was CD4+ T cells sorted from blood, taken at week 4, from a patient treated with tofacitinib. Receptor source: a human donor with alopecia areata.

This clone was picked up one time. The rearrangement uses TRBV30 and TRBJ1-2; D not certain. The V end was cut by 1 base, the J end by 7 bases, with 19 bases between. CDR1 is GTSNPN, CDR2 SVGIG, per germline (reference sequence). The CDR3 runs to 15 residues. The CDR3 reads CAWSASTIGTSGYTF. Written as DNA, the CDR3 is TGTGCCTGGAGTGCTAGCACCATTGGAACTAGTGGCTACACCTTC.

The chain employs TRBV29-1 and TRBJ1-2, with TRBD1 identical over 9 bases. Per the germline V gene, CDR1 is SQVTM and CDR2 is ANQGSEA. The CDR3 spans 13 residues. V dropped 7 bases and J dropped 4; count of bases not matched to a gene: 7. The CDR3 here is CSASRQGGYGYTF. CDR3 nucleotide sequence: TGCAGCGCCTCTCGACAGGGGGGCTATGGCTACACCTTC.

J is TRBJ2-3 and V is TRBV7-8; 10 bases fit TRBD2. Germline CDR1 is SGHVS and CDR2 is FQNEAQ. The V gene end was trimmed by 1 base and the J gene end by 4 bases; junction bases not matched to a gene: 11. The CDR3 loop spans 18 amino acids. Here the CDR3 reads CASSLDGIAGGGADTQYF. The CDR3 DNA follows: TGTGCCAGCAGCTTAGACGGGATAGCGGGGGGCGGGGCAGATACGCAGTATTTT.

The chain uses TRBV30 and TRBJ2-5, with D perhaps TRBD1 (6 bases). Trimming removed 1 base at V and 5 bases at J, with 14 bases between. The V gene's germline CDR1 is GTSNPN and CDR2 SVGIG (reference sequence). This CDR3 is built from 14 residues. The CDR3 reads CAWSALQGVETQYF. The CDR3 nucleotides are TGTGCCTGGAGTGCCTTACAGGGCGTGGAGACCCAGTACTTC. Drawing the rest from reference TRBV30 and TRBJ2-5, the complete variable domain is SQTIHQWPATLVQPVGSPLSLECTVEGTSNPNLYWYRQAAGRGLQLLFYSVGIGQISSEVPQNLSASRPQDRQFILSSKKLLLSDSGFYLCAWSALQGVETQYFGPGTRLLVL.

Written as DNA, the CDR3 is TGCAGGCCGCTGAGAAGGACAGGGAGGGACACTGAAGCTTTCTTT. Protein product: CRPLRRTGRDTEAFF. The chain links TRBV29-1 to TRBJ1-1, with 8 nucleotides matching TRBD1. Germline V CDR1 and CDR2: SQVTM, ANQGSEA. This CDR3 comprises 15 residues.